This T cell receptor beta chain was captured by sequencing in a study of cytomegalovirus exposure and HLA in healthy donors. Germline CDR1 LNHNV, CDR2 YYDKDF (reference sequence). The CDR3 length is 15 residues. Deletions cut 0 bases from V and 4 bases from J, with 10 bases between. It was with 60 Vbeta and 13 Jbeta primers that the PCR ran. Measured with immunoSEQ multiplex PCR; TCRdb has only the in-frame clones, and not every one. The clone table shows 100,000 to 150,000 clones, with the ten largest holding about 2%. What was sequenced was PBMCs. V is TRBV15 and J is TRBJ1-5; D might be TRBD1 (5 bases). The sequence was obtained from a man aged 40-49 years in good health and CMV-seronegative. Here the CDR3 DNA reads TGTGCCACCAGCAGAGATTGGCGGGGGAATCAGCCCCAGCATTTT. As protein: CATSRDWRGNQPQHF.